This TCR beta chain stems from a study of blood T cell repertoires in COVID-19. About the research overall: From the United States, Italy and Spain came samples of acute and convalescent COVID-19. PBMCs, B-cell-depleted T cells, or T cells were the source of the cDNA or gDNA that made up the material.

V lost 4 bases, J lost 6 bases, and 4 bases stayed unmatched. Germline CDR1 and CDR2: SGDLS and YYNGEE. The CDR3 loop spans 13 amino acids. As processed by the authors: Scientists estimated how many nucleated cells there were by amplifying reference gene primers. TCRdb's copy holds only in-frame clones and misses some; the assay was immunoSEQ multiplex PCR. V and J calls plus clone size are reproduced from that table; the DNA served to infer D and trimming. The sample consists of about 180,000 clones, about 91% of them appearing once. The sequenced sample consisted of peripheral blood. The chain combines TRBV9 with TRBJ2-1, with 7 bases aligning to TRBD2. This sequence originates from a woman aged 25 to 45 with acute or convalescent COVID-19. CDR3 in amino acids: CASSFRLANEQFF. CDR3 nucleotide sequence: TGTGCCAGCAGCTTCCGACTAGCCAATGAGCAGTTCTTC. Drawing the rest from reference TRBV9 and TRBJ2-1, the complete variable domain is DSGVTQTPKHLITATGQRVTLRCSPRSGDLSVYWYQQSLDQGLQFLIQYYNGEERAKGNILERFSAQQFPDLHSELNLSSLELGDSALYFCASSFRLANEQFFGPGTRLTVL.